This T cell receptor (beta chain) is drawn from a study of CD8+CD57+ T cells in acquired aplastic anemia. Study-wide findings and caveats: Patients shared around 31 CD8+ CDR3 sequences with controls.

Of note for this clonotype: Its target is unknown.

Genomic DNA was employed as the template in profiling TCR beta VDJ and CDR3. TCRdb reprocessed the reads with MiXCR, giving one entry per CDR3 protein. Of fewer than 200,000 distinct CDR3 sequences listed, just under 45% are singletons. Sequencing was performed on sorted CD4+, CD8+, or CD8+CD57+ T cells (not recorded which) from PBMCs. This TCR was recovered from a human donor in good health.

CDR3 DNA sequence: TGTGCCACCAGCAGACGACCGACAGTAGGACAAATGGGGAATTCACCCCTCCACTTT. The encoded protein is CATSRRPTVGQMGNSPLHF. This chain uses TRBV15 with TRBJ1-6; TRBD1 might be the D (5 bases). The CDR3 loop spans 19 amino acids. Per the germline V gene, CDR1 is LNHNV and CDR2 is YYDKDF (reference sequence). The V end lost 2 bases, the J end lost 7 bases, and 24 bases lay between the germline ends.